The sequence of this T cell receptor (beta chain) was determined in a study of OX40 agonist ivuxolimab in advanced cancers. Clones were read by immunoSEQ multiplex PCR, and TCRdb kept only the in-frame ones, dropping some. The data contain about 37,000 clones, around 83% of them singletons. This CDR3 region has 15 residues. Germline lookup yields CDR1 MNHNS and CDR2 SASEGT. J lost 2 bases, V lost 1 base, and 5 bases had no gene match. The sequencing used CD4+ or CD8+ T cells sorted from blood, collected in a trial of the OX40 agonist ivuxolimab. The receptor was derived from an adult with an advanced solid tumor such as melanoma, head and neck, liver or kidney cancer. The chain recombines TRBV6-1 with TRBJ2-7; 7 bases are a match to TRBD2. The CDR3 is CASSEGGEGPYEQYF. The CDR3 nucleotides are TGTGCCAGCAGTGAAGGGGGGGAGGGCCCCTACGAGCAGTACTTC.